A selection of T cell receptor beta chains follows, all from one sample in a study of blood T cell repertoires in COVID-19. The protocol was immunoSEQ multiplex PCR, while the TCRdb copy is restricted to in-frame clones and leaves out a portion. The table shows under 250,000 clones, with roughly 88% occurring only once. The sample taken for sequencing was peripheral blood. The receptors stem from a woman aged 25 to 39 with COVID-19, enrolled during active disease. Both conserved end residues are part of each CDR3. D genes are given only for firm matches. The size field is filled for only some rows; it gives once, few, many or a size class.

J: TRBJ1-2; V: TRBV25-1; size: .; D: .; CDR3: CASSAPGHPGYTF; DNA: TGTGCCAGCAGTGCTCCCGGACATCCTGGCTACACCTTC
J: TRBJ2-1; V: TRBV11-2; size: few; D: .; CDR3: CASSLVMGGYNEQFF; DNA: TGTGCCAGCAGCTTAGTGATGGGGGGCTACAATGAGCAGTTCTTC
J: TRBJ2-7; V: TRBV11-2; size: .; D: .; CDR3: CASSLRNRAYEQYF; DNA: TGTGCCAGCAGCTTGCGAAACAGGGCCTACGAGCAGTACTTC
J: TRBJ1-2; V: TRBV10-2; size: .; D: TRBD1; CDR3: CASSESSVRGIGNGYTF; DNA: TGCGCCAGCAGTGAGTCGAGTGTCAGGGGGATCGGGAATGGCTACACCTTC
J: TRBJ1-1; V: TRBV3-1/TRBV3-2; size: .; D: TRBD1; CDR3: CASSQEGTGMNTEAFF; DNA: TGTGCCAGCAGCCAAGAAGGGACAGGGATGAACACTGAAGCTTTCTTT
J: TRBJ2-1; V: TRBV27; size: .; D: TRBD2; CDR3: CASSSEAGMIGNEQFF; DNA: TGTGCCAGCAGTTCCGAAGCGGGAATGATCGGGAATGAGCAGTTCTTC
J: TRBJ2-2; V: TRBV29-1; size: .; D: TRBD1; CDR3: CSARTGGRTGELFF; DNA: TGCAGCGCCCGGACAGGGGGACGCACCGGGGAGCTGTTTTTT
J: TRBJ2-7; V: TRBV19; size: .; D: TRBD1; CDR3: CASTRTGGPYEQYF; DNA: TGTGCCAGTACCCGGACAGGGGGTCCCTACGAGCAGTACTTC
J: TRBJ1-2; V: TRBV7-9; size: .; D: .; CDR3: CASSSLRTRSGYTF; DNA: TGTGCCAGCAGCTCGTTAAGGACAAGGTCTGGCTACACCTTC
J: TRBJ2-1; V: TRBV10-3; size: .; D: TRBD1; CDR3: CAISVGTGASVFYNEQFF; DNA: TGTGCCATCAGTGTGGGGACAGGCGCCTCCGTCTTTTACAATGAGCAGTTCTTC
J: TRBJ1-1; V: TRBV27; size: .; D: TRBD1; CDR3: CASSPWKGTGRMNTEAFF; DNA: TGTGCCAGCAGTCCATGGAAGGGGACAGGGCGGATGAACACTGAAGCTTTCTTT
J: TRBJ2-7; V: TRBV7-2; size: .; D: .; CDR3: CASSTRTEVYEQYF; DNA: TGTGCCAGCAGCACGCGGACGGAGGTCTACGAGCAGTACTTC
J: TRBJ2-5; V: TRBV5-1; size: .; D: TRBD2; CDR3: CASSRREREETQYF; DNA: TGCGCCAGCAGCCGGCGGGAGAGGGAAGAGACCCAGTACTTC
J: TRBJ1-5; V: TRBV7-8; size: .; D: TRBD1; CDR3: CASSATGSRNQPQHF; DNA: TGTGCCAGCAGCGCGACAGGGTCCCGAAATCAGCCCCAGCATTTT
J: TRBJ2-7; V: TRBV15; size: .; D: TRBD1; CDR3: CATSTVQGADEQYF; DNA: TGTGCCACCAGCACCGTACAGGGGGCCGACGAGCAGTACTTC
J: TRBJ1-5; V: TRBV4-1; size: .; D: TRBD1; CDR3: CASSRETRDSEGQPQHF; DNA: TGCGCCAGCAGCCGAGAAACACGGGACAGCGAGGGTCAGCCCCAGCATTTT
J: TRBJ2-6; V: TRBV21-1; size: .; D: .; CDR3: CARWYGLGANVLTF; DNA: TGTGCCCGTTGGTACGGACTTGGGGCCAACGTCCTGACTTTC
J: TRBJ1-3; V: TRBV5-4; size: .; D: .; CDR3: CASSLFSTGNTIYF; DNA: TGTGCCAGCAGCTTGTTTTCCACTGGAAACACCATATATTTT
J: TRBJ2-7; V: TRBV4-3; size: .; D: TRBD1; CDR3: CASSQEGTGGYEQYF; DNA: TGCGCCAGCAGCCAAGAAGGGACAGGGGGTTACGAGCAGTACTTC
J: TRBJ2-5; V: TRBV28; size: .; D: .; CDR3: CASSTVLWGLIETQYF; DNA: TGTGCCAGCAGTACCGTCCTCTGGGGGCTAATAGAGACCCAGTACTTC
J: TRBJ1-1; V: TRBV19; size: .; D: TRBD1; CDR3: CASSIEGTETEHTEAFF; DNA: TGTGCCAGTAGTATAGAGGGGACAGAGACAGAACACACTGAAGCTTTCTTT
J: TRBJ1-1; V: TRBV7-2; size: .; D: .; CDR3: CASSSQGGGGTEAFF; DNA: TGTGCCAGCAGTTCCCAGGGTGGCGGGGGGACTGAAGCTTTCTTT
J: TRBJ2-1; V: TRBV5-4; size: .; D: TRBD2; CDR3: CASSMGLVSYNEQFF; DNA: TGTGCCAGCAGCATGGGACTAGTGTCCTACAATGAGCAGTTCTTC
J: TRBJ1-3; V: TRBV11-3; size: .; D: .; CDR3: CASSLAGSRGNTIYF; DNA: TGTGCCAGCAGCTTAGCGGGGAGCCGTGGAAACACCATATATTTT
J: TRBJ2-4; V: TRBV6-5; size: .; D: TRBD1; CDR3: CASSLGTENIQYF; DNA: TGTGCCAGCAGTCTAGGGACAGAAAACATTCAGTACTTC
J: TRBJ1-1; V: TRBV10-3; size: .; D: TRBD1; CDR3: CAIRNGDSQDEAFF; DNA: TGTGCCATCCGCAATGGGGACAGCCAAGATGAAGCTTTCTTT
J: TRBJ2-5; V: TRBV9; size: .; D: TRBD1; CDR3: CASSAGQRGPEETQYF; DNA: TGTGCCAGCAGCGCGGGACAGAGGGGACCTGAAGAGACCCAGTACTTC
J: TRBJ2-3; V: TRBV20-1; size: .; D: TRBD1; CDR3: CSATDRDRGGPDTQYF; DNA: TGCAGTGCTACTGACCGGGACAGGGGCGGTCCAGATACGCAGTATTTT
J: TRBJ2-2; V: TRBV28; size: once; D: .; CDR3: CASRGSGNTGELFF; DNA: TGTGCCAGCAGGGGGAGCGGGAACACCGGGGAGCTGTTTTTT
J: TRBJ1-2; V: TRBV29-1; size: .; D: .; CDR3: CSVDPLGQGSDGYTF; DNA: TGCAGCGTTGACCCTCTAGGGCAGGGTTCGGATGGCTACACCTTC
J: TRBJ1-3; V: TRBV19; size: .; D: TRBD1; CDR3: CASSSTGVRNTIYF; DNA: TGTGCCAGTAGCTCGACAGGGGTGAGAAACACCATATATTTT
J: TRBJ1-5; V: TRBV5-8; size: .; D: .; CDR3: CASSLYFGRDENQPQHF; DNA: TGTGCCAGCAGCTTGTATTTTGGCAGGGATGAAAATCAGCCCCAGCATTTT
J: TRBJ1-1; V: TRBV20-1; size: .; D: .; CDR3: CSARERGEAFF; DNA: TGCAGTGCTAGAGAGAGAGGAGAAGCTTTCTTT
J: TRBJ1-2; V: TRBV10-3; size: .; D: TRBD1; CDR3: CAISPLGDREGGYTF; DNA: TGTGCCATCAGTCCCCTGGGGGACAGGGAAGGAGGCTACACCTTC
J: TRBJ1-1; V: TRBV29-1; size: .; D: .; CDR3: CSVGQADTEAFF; DNA: TGCAGCGTTGGACAGGCTGACACTGAAGCTTTCTTT
J: TRBJ1-2; V: TRBV27; size: once; D: TRBD1; CDR3: CASSPGQGNGYTF; DNA: TGTGCCAGCAGTCCGGGACAGGGGAATGGCTACACCTTC
J: TRBJ1-5; V: TRBV7-2; size: .; D: .; CDR3: CASSLAHASNQPQHF; DNA: TGTGCCAGCAGCTTAGCTCACGCGAGCAATCAGCCCCAGCATTTT